This TCR beta chain came from a study of PD-1 blockade in classical Hodgkin lymphoma. Relapses following autologous stem cell transplantation were seen in all patients, with brentuximab vedotin exposure varying. General observations from the study: Only CD4+ TCR diversity, not CD8+, had risen significantly by C4D1. Newly diagnosed patients reportedly had lower baseline TCR diversity than healthy donors. Anyone who began nivolumab under 1 year after ASCT was excluded.

Produced via immunoSEQ multiplex PCR; TCRdb's table is partial and in-frame only. This sample has approximately 99,000 clones, with roughly 87% found just once. This clone appeared a few times. The antigen is not known. The V and J ends lost 2 bases and 5 bases respectively, with 6 bases between them. The CDR3 extends over 13 amino acids. Per germline, CDR1 MGHDK and CDR2 SYGVNS. This receptor was identified in a human donor with classical Hodgkin lymphoma. V is TRBV25-1 and J is TRBJ2-2; possible D gene TRBD1, 5 bases. This material consisted of peripheral blood mononuclear cells (PBMCs), taken before the second cycle of nivolumab. The CDR3 DNA reads as TGTGCCAGCAGTGAACCAGGGACCGGGGAGCTGTTTTTT. Translated: CASSEPGTGELFF.